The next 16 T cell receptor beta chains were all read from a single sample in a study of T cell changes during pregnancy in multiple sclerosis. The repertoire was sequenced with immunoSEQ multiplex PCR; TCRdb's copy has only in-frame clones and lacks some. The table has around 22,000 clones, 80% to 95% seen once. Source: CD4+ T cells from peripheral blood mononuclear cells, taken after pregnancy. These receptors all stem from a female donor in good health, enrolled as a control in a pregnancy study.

The CDR3 DNA follows: TGTGCCAGCAGTTTCCGACAGGGGAAGGGCGCTGAAGCTTTCTTT. Translation: CASSFRQGKGAEAFF. The chain links TRBV27 to TRBJ1-1, with TRBD1 identical over 8 bases. V lost 3 bases to trimming and J lost 6 bases; unmatched junction nucleotides: 9. The CDR3 spans 15 residues. Germline CDR1 and CDR2: MNHEY and SMNVEV (reference sequence).

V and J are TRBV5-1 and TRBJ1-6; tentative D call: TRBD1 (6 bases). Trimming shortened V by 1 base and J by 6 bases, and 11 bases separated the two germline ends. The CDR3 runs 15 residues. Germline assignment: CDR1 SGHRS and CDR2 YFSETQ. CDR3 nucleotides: TGCGCCAGCAGCTTGATGGCGGGGGCTAATTCACCCCTCCACTTT. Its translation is CASSLMAGANSPLHF. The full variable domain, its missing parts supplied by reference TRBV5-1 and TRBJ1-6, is KAGVTQTPRYLIKTRGQQVTLSCSPISGHRSVSWYQQTPGQGLQFLFEYFSETQRNKGNFPGRFSGRQFSNSRSEMNVSTLELGDSALYLCASSLMAGANSPLHFGNGTRLTVT.

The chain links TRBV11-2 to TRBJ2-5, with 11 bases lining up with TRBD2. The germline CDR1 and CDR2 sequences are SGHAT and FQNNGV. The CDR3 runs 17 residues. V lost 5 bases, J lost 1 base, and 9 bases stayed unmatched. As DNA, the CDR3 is TGTGCCAGCAGCCTCAATAGCGGGGGGGCATCCCAAGAGACCCAGTACTTC. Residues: CASSLNSGGASQETQYF.

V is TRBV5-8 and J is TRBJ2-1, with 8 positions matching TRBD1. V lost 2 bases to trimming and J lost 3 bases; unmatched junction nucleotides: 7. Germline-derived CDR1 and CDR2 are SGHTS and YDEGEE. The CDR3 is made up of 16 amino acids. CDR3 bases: TGTGCCAGCAGCTTCTTCCAGGGGGCAATCTACAATGAGCAGTTCTTC. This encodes CASSFFQGAIYNEQFF.

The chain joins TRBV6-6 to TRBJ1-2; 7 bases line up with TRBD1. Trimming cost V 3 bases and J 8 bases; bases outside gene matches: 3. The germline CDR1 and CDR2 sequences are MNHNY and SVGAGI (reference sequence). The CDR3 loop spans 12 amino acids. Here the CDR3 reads CASSYGTAGYTF. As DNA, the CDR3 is TGTGCCAGCAGTTATGGGACAGCCGGCTACACCTTC.

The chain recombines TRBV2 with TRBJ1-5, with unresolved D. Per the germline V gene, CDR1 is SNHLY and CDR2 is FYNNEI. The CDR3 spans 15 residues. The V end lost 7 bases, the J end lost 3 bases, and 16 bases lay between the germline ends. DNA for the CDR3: TGTGCCAGCACCGGAGGGTGGGGAAACAATCAGCCCCAGCATTTT. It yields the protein CASTGGWGNNQPQHF.

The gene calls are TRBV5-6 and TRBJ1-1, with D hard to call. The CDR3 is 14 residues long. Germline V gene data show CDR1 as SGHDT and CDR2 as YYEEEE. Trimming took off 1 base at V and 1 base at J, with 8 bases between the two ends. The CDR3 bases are TGTGCCAGCAGCTTGCGCGGTGGGAACACTGAAGCTTTCTTT. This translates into CASSLRGGNTEAFF.

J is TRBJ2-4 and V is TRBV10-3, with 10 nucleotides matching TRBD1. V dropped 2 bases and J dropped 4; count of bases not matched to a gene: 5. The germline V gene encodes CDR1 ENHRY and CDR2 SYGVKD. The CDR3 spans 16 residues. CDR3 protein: CAISEGDRGEKNIQYF. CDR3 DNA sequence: TGTGCCATCAGTGAGGGGGACAGGGGCGAAAAAAACATTCAGTACTTC.

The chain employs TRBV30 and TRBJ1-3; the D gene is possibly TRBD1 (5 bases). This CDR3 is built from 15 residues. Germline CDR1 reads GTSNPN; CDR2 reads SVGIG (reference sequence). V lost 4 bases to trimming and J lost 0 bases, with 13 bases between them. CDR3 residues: CAWNRLRGSGNTIYF. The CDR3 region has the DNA TGTGCCTGGAACAGACTTAGGGGCTCTGGAAACACCATATATTTT.

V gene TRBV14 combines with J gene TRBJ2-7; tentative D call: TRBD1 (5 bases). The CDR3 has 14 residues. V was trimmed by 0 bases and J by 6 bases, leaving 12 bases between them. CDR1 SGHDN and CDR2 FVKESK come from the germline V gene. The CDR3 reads CASSQDLGVGEQYF. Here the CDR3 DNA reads TGTGCCAGCAGCCAAGATCTAGGGGTTGGCGAGCAGTACTTC.

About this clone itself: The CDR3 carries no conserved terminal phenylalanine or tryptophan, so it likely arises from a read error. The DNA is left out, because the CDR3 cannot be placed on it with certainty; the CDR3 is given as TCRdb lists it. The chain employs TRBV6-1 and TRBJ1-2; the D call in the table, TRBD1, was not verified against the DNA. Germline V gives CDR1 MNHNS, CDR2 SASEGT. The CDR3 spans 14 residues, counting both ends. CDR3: CASSEQMAGRVECA.

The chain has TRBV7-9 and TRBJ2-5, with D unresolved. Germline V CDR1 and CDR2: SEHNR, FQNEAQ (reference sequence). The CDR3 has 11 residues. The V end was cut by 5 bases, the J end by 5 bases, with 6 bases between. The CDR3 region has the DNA TGTGCCAGCAGCGCGTGGGAGACCCAGTACTTC. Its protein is CASSAWETQYF.

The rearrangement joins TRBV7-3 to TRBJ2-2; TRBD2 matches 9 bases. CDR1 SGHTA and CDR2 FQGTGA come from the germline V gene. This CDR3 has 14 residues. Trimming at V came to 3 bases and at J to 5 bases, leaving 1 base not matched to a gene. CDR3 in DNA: TGTGCCAGCAGCTTGGGACTAGCTACCGGGGAGCTGTTTTTT. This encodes CASSLGLATGELFF.

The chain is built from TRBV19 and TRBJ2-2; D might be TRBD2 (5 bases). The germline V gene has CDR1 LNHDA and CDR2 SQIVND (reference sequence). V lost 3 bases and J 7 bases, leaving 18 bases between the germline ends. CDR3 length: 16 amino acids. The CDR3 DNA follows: TGTGCCAGTAGTATGCCCCGGACTGGAGTGGACGGGGAGCTGTTTTTT. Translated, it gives CASSMPRTGVDGELFF.

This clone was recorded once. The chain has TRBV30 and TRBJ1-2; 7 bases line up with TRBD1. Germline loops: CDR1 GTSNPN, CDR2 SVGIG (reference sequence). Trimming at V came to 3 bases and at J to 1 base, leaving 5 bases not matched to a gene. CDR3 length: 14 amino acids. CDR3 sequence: CAWRRDRINYGYTF. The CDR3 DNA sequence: TGTGCCTGGAGGCGGGACAGAATTAACTATGGCTACACCTTC.

The CDR3: CASSLRTTGNYEQYF. The DNA for the CDR3 is TGTGCCAGCAGCTTACGGACGACAGGGAACTACGAGCAGTACTTC. The chain is built from TRBV7-8 and TRBJ2-7; TRBD1 aligns across 7 bases. The CDR3 runs 15 residues. V shed 2 bases and J 3 bases; nucleotides not matched to a gene: 7. Looked up from germline, CDR1 is SGHVS and CDR2 is FQNEAQ.